The present T cell receptor (beta chain) was sequenced within a study of T-cell memory formation after mild COVID-19. The CDR3 length is 14 residues. Germline lookup yields CDR1 LGHDT and CDR2 YNNKEL (reference sequence). V was trimmed by 4 bases and J by 4 bases, leaving 11 bases between them. MiXCR, run by TCRdb on the 5' RACE reads, gives a single entry per CDR3 protein. The sample consists of roughly 300,000 distinct CDR3 sequences, about a sixth of them appearing once. The V call is TRBV3-1, the J call TRBJ1-5; a weak D match, TRBD1 (6 bases). This receptor was identified in a man younger than 35 who had mild COVID-19 (a few samples of this study predate the infection). Cell type and time point are not known. The sequencing input was PBMCs or a T cell subset sorted from them (not recorded which). In DNA form, the CDR3 reads TGTGCCAGCAGCCGCTCGCAGGGGAATCAGCCCCAGCATTTT. Translation gives CASSRSQGNQPQHF.